Listed below are T cell receptor beta chains from one sample, sequenced in a study of PD-1 blockade in classical Hodgkin lymphoma. Generated by immunoSEQ multiplex PCR, the TCRdb table keeps only in-frame clones and is missing some. In the table there are more than 140,000 clones, about 78% of which are singletons. The sample in question was peripheral blood mononuclear cells (PBMCs), obtained before the second cycle of nivolumab. The receptors derive from a human donor with classical Hodgkin lymphoma. CDR3s include the opening cysteine and the closing phenylalanine or tryptophan. Fields, in order: CDR3 protein, CDR3 DNA, J gene, D gene, clone size, V gene. D genes are given only for firm matches. Not every row has a clone size; where given, it reads once, few, many or a size class.

CDR3: CASSLANQGTDTQYF
DNA: TGCGCCAGCAGCCTTGCGAACCAGGGCACAGATACGCAGTATTTT
J: TRBJ2-3
D: NA
size: NA
V: TRBV5-1

CDR3: CASGHRGNQPQHF
DNA: TGTGCCAGCGGACACAGGGGCAATCAGCCCCAGCATTTT
J: TRBJ1-5
D: NA
size: NA
V: TRBV6-6

CDR3: CASSLLGTSGRAISNYEQYF
DNA: TGTGCCAGCAGTTTATTAGGGACTAGCGGGAGGGCCATTTCCAACTACGAGCAGTACTTC
J: TRBJ2-7
D: TRBD2
size: NA
V: TRBV27

CDR3: CASSLAQSNSPLHF
DNA: TGTGCCAGCAGCTTAGCCCAGAGTAATTCACCCCTCCACTTT
J: TRBJ1-6
D: NA
size: NA
V: TRBV7-9

CDR3: CASSGSYEQYF
DNA: TGTGCCAGCTCAGGCTCCTACGAGCAGTACTTC
J: TRBJ2-7
D: NA
size: NA
V: TRBV18

CDR3: CASSIRAALAKNIQYF
DNA: TGCGCCAGCAGCATCCGGGCCGCCCTAGCCAAAAACATTCAGTACTTC
J: TRBJ2-4
D: NA
size: NA
V: TRBV4-1

CDR3: CASSYGGTAYEQYF
DNA: TGTGCCAGCAGTTATGGCGGGACCGCTTACGAGCAGTACTTC
J: TRBJ2-7
D: NA
size: NA
V: TRBV27

CDR3: CASRWTVGFYGYTF
DNA: TGTGCCAGCAGATGGACAGTAGGGTTTTATGGCTACACCTTC
J: TRBJ1-2
D: NA
size: medium-sized
V: TRBV7-2

CDR3: CASSFAGGYGYTF
DNA: TGTGCCAGCAGCTTCGCGGGGGGCTATGGCTACACCTTC
J: TRBJ1-2
D: NA
size: NA
V: TRBV7-6

CDR3: CASSSPFKSHRANTEAFF
DNA: TGTGCCAGCAGTTCCCCATTTAAATCCCACCGGGCCAACACTGAAGCTTTCTTT
J: TRBJ1-1
D: NA
size: NA
V: TRBV28

CDR3: CASSRGLAGLTDTQYF
DNA: TGTGCCAGCAGCCGCGGACTAGCGGGCCTCACAGATACGCAGTATTTT
J: TRBJ2-3
D: TRBD2
size: NA
V: TRBV28

CDR3: CASSVDWNQPQHF
DNA: TGTGCCAGCAGCGTAGACTGGAATCAGCCCCAGCATTTT
J: TRBJ1-5
D: NA
size: once
V: TRBV9

CDR3: CASSPLPGGTAGNTIYF
DNA: TGTGCCAGCAGCCCTTTGCCAGGGGGAACCGCTGGAAACACCATATATTTT
J: TRBJ1-3
D: TRBD1
size: NA
V: TRBV7-9

CDR3: CASSLVLATYEQYF
DNA: TGTGCCAGCAGCTTAGTCCTAGCCACCTACGAGCAGTACTTC
J: TRBJ2-7
D: NA
size: many
V: TRBV7-2

CDR3: CASSWAGEGTDTQYF
DNA: TGTGCCAGCAGCTGGGCGGGGGAAGGGACAGATACGCAGTATTTT
J: TRBJ2-3
D: TRBD2
size: once
V: TRBV5-4

CDR3: CASSYYESDTQYF
DNA: TGCGCCAGCAGCTACTACGAGTCGGATACGCAGTATTTT
J: TRBJ2-3
D: NA
size: NA
V: TRBV5-1

CDR3: CASSVRGQGAGQPQHF
DNA: TGTGCCAGCAGTGTCCGCGGACAGGGTGCGGGACAGCCCCAGCATTTT
J: TRBJ1-5
D: TRBD1
size: NA
V: TRBV2

CDR3: CASSFPGAYTQYF
DNA: TGCGCCAGCAGCTTTCCCGGGGCTTATACGCAGTATTTT
J: TRBJ2-3
D: NA
size: NA
V: TRBV5-1

CDR3: CSVWDNYGYTF
DNA: TGCAGCGTTTGGGATAACTATGGCTACACCTTC
J: TRBJ1-2
D: NA
size: NA
V: TRBV29-1

CDR3: CASSSQGGNEKLFF
DNA: TGTGCCAGCAGTTCCCAGGGGGGGAATGAAAAACTGTTTTTT
J: TRBJ1-4
D: TRBD1
size: NA
V: TRBV28

CDR3: CASSFLDYYGYTF
DNA: TGTGCCAGCAGTTTCCTCGACTATTATGGCTACACCTTC
J: TRBJ1-2
D: NA
size: once
V: TRBV27

CDR3: CASSRTGRGYEQYF
DNA: TGTGCCAGCAGCCGGACAGGGAGAGGCTACGAGCAGTACTTC
J: TRBJ2-7
D: TRBD1
size: NA
V: TRBV7-2

CDR3: CASTSGNGATNEKLFF
DNA: TGTGCCAGCACCTCCGGAAATGGGGCAACTAATGAAAAACTGTTTTTT
J: TRBJ1-4
D: NA
size: many
V: TRBV7-9

CDR3: CASKPTGGPDGYTF
DNA: TGTGCCAGTAAGCCAACAGGCGGCCCGGATGGCTACACCTTC
J: TRBJ1-2
D: NA
size: once
V: TRBV6-5

CDR3: CASSERGSGNTIYF
DNA: TGTGCCAGCAGTGAAAGAGGGTCTGGAAACACCATATATTTT
J: TRBJ1-3
D: NA
size: NA
V: TRBV6-1

CDR3: CASSKTHGVMAGYTF
DNA: TGTGCCAGCAGTAAAACCCACGGTGTAATGGCTGGCTACACCTTC
J: TRBJ1-2
D: NA
size: NA
V: TRBV28

CDR3: CASSLTGPNEKLFF
DNA: TGTGCCAGCAGCCTAACAGGGCCCAATGAAAAACTGTTTTTT
J: TRBJ1-4
D: NA
size: NA
V: TRBV7-9

CDR3: CASSEPGTGGDEQYF
DNA: TGTGCCAGCAGTGAACCCGGGACAGGGGGGGACGAGCAGTACTTC
J: TRBJ2-7
D: TRBD1
size: NA
V: TRBV25-1

CDR3: CASRLATLYTGELFF
DNA: TGTGCAAGTCGCTTAGCTACACTATACACCGGGGAGCTGTTTTTT
J: TRBJ2-2
D: NA
size: NA
V: TRBV12-2

CDR3: CASSVATSGGYEQYF
DNA: TGTGCCAGCAGCGTAGCCACTAGCGGGGGTTACGAGCAGTACTTC
J: TRBJ2-7
D: TRBD2
size: many
V: TRBV9

CDR3: CSGGGRGGELFF
DNA: TGCAGCGGGGGGGGTAGAGGTGGGGAGCTGTTTTTT
J: TRBJ2-2
D: TRBD2
size: NA
V: TRBV29-1

CDR3: CASSYGQDHYGYTF
DNA: TGTGCCAGCTCTTACGGACAGGACCACTATGGCTACACCTTC
J: TRBJ1-2
D: TRBD1
size: NA
V: TRBV5-4

CDR3: CASSGTGSYEQYF
DNA: TGTGCCAGCAGCGGGACTGGGTCCTACGAGCAGTACTTC
J: TRBJ2-7
D: NA
size: NA
V: TRBV21-1

CDR3: CASSLEVNTEAFF
DNA: TGCGCCAGCAGCTTGGAGGTGAACACTGAAGCTTTCTTT
J: TRBJ1-1
D: NA
size: NA
V: TRBV5-1

CDR3: CASSVAGNYNSPLHF
DNA: TGTGCCAGCAGCGTAGCGGGGAACTATAATTCACCCCTCCACTTT
J: TRBJ1-6
D: NA
size: NA
V: TRBV9

CDR3: CASSQEGNTEAFF
DNA: TGTGCCAGCTCACAGGAGGGAAACACTGAAGCTTTCTTT
J: TRBJ1-1
D: NA
size: NA
V: TRBV18

CDR3: CASSPPSDRGETQYF
DNA: TGTGCCAGCTCACCACCGAGCGACAGGGGGGAGACCCAGTACTTC
J: TRBJ2-5
D: TRBD1
size: NA
V: TRBV18

CDR3: CASSYGGSGSPLHF
DNA: TGTGCCAGCAGTTACGGGGGGTCGGGTTCACCCCTCCACTTT
J: TRBJ1-6
D: NA
size: once
V: TRBV6-5

CDR3: CASSPTSGRVYEQYF
DNA: TGTGCCAGCAGCCCTACTAGCGGGAGGGTCTACGAGCAGTACTTC
J: TRBJ2-7
D: TRBD2
size: NA
V: TRBV2

CDR3: CASSWGQAEQFF
DNA: TGCGCCAGCAGCTGGGGACAGGCTGAGCAGTTCTTC
J: TRBJ2-1
D: TRBD1
size: NA
V: TRBV5-1

CDR3: CASSLTTSTDTQYF
DNA: TGTGCCAGCAGCCTGACTACTAGCACAGATACGCAGTATTTT
J: TRBJ2-3
D: NA
size: NA
V: TRBV7-2

CDR3: CASSLRLISGANVLTF
DNA: TGTGCCAGCAGTTTACGTCTGATCTCTGGGGCCAACGTCCTGACTTTC
J: TRBJ2-6
D: NA
size: NA
V: TRBV27

CDR3: CASSPGQGFGNTIYF
DNA: TGTGCCAGCAGCCCGGGACAGGGCTTCGGAAACACCATATATTTT
J: TRBJ1-3
D: TRBD1
size: NA
V: TRBV7-9

CDR3: CASSERQSWWVTIYF
DNA: TGTGCCAGCAGTGAACGTCAGAGCTGGTGGGTCACCATATATTTT
J: TRBJ1-3
D: NA
size: NA
V: TRBV6-1

CDR3: CASSPGTGGSYNEQFF
DNA: TGTGCCAGCTCACCGGGGACAGGGGGGTCCTACAATGAGCAGTTCTTC
J: TRBJ2-1
D: TRBD1
size: NA
V: TRBV18

CDR3: CASSLGGTSGSKQYF
DNA: TGTGCCAGCAGCTTAGGAGGAACTAGCGGGAGTAAGCAGTACTTC
J: TRBJ2-7
D: TRBD2
size: NA
V: TRBV7-2

CDR3: CASSKGGTSGETTDTQYF
DNA: TGTGCCAGCAGCAAAGGTGGGACTAGCGGTGAGACCACAGATACGCAGTATTTT
J: TRBJ2-3
D: NA
size: once
V: TRBV21-1

CDR3: CASSYSARRTGELFF
DNA: TGTGCCAGCAGTTACTCGGCCAGGAGGACCGGGGAGCTGTTTTTT
J: TRBJ2-2
D: NA
size: NA
V: TRBV6-6

CDR3: CASSWATAYEQYF
DNA: TGTGCCAGCAGCTGGGCGACTGCCTACGAGCAGTACTTC
J: TRBJ2-7
D: NA
size: once
V: TRBV7-2

CDR3: CASRGPMNTEAFF
DNA: TGTGCCAGCAGGGGGCCAATGAACACTGAAGCTTTCTTT
J: TRBJ1-1
D: NA
size: few
V: TRBV2

CDR3: CASSPLAGDTGELFF
DNA: TGTGCCAGCAGTCCCTTAGCGGGAGACACCGGGGAGCTGTTTTTT
J: TRBJ2-2
D: TRBD2
size: NA
V: TRBV27

CDR3: CASSRETGGWQFF
DNA: TGTGCCAGTAGTAGGGAGACTGGGGGATGGCAGTTCTTC
J: TRBJ2-1
D: NA
size: NA
V: TRBV19

CDR3: CASSPGTSGVDYNEQFF
DNA: TGTGCCAGCAGCCCAGGGACTAGCGGAGTAGACTACAATGAGCAGTTCTTC
J: TRBJ2-1
D: TRBD2
size: NA
V: TRBV5-4

CDR3: CASSQSGGYGYTF
DNA: TGTGCCAGCTCTCAGTCAGGGGGCTATGGCTACACCTTC
J: TRBJ1-2
D: TRBD1
size: NA
V: TRBV6-5

CDR3: CASSEWGVYGYTF
DNA: TGTGCCAGCAGTGAATGGGGGGTGTATGGCTACACCTTC
J: TRBJ1-2
D: NA
size: NA
V: TRBV25-1

CDR3: CASSSPGQEAFF
DNA: TGTGCCAGCAGCTCCCCCGGACAGGAAGCTTTCTTT
J: TRBJ1-1
D: NA
size: once
V: TRBV28

CDR3: CASSLGGDSNEKLFF
DNA: TGCGCCAGCAGCTTGGGAGGGGACTCTAATGAAAAACTGTTTTTT
J: TRBJ1-4
D: NA
size: NA
V: TRBV5-1

CDR3: CASSSRGRAYEQYF
DNA: TGTGCCAGCAGCTCGAGAGGGCGGGCTTACGAGCAGTACTTC
J: TRBJ2-7
D: NA
size: NA
V: TRBV5-6

CDR3: CASSLELGPGSYGYTF
DNA: TGCGCCAGCAGCTTGGAATTGGGTCCAGGGTCCTATGGCTACACCTTC
J: TRBJ1-2
D: NA
size: NA
V: TRBV5-1